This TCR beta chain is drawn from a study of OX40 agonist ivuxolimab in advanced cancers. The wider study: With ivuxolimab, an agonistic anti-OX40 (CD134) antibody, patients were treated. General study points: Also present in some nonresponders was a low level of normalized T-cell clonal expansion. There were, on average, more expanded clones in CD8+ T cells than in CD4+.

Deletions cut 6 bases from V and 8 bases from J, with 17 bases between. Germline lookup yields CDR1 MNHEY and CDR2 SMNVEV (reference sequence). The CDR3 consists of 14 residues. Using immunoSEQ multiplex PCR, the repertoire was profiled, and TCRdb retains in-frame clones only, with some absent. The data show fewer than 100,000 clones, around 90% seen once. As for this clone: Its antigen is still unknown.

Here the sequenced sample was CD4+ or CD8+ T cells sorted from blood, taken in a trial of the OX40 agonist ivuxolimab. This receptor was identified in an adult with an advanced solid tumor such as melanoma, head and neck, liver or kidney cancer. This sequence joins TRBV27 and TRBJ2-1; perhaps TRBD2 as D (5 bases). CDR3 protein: CASSERTERDEQFF. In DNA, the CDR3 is TGTGCCAGCAGCGAGAGGACGGAGAGGGATGAGCAGTTCTTC.